The rows below give T cell receptor beta chains drawn from one sample of a study of beta chain features in type 1 diabetes. Data came from immunoSEQ multiplex PCR; TCRdb stores just in-frame clones and leaves some out. The sample has tens of thousands of clones, more than 65% seen once; the top ten hold 0.9% to 1.4%. Source material: stem cell memory CD4+ T cells from blood. These receptors were collected from a woman aged 40 to 50 with type 1 diabetes. Both conserved end residues are part of each CDR3. The order of the fields is CDR3 DNA, CDR3 protein, D gene, J gene, V gene, clone size. The D gene is left open where the match is weak. Not every row has a clone size; where given, it reads once, few, many or a size class.

CDR3nt: TGTGCCAGTAGCACCGGGACAGGGGCCGGGTATGAAAAACTGTTTTTT
CDR3aa: CASSTGTGAGYEKLFF
d_gene: TRBD1
j_gene: TRBJ1-4
v_gene: TRBV19
abundance: .

CDR3nt: TGTGCCAGCAGTGAAGCGGTGGGGTCCGGGGGGTTGGCAGATACGCAGTATTTT
CDR3aa: CASSEAVGSGGLADTQYF
d_gene: TRBD2
j_gene: TRBJ2-3
v_gene: TRBV6-1
abundance: .

CDR3nt: TGTGCCATCAGTGCTAGTTACAATGAGCAGTTCTTC
CDR3aa: CAISASYNEQFF
d_gene: .
j_gene: TRBJ2-1
v_gene: TRBV10-3
abundance: .

CDR3nt: TGCGCCAGCAGGAAGGCGGGGAACACCGGGGAGCTGTTTTTT
CDR3aa: CASRKAGNTGELFF
d_gene: .
j_gene: TRBJ2-2
v_gene: TRBV4-1
abundance: .

CDR3nt: TGTGCCAGCAGCCCTGCGGTAGTACAAGAGACCCAGTACTTC
CDR3aa: CASSPAVVQETQYF
d_gene: .
j_gene: TRBJ2-5
v_gene: TRBV7-9
abundance: once

CDR3nt: TGTGCCAGCAGCTTGGGGACAGGGTCCCCTAATGAAAAACTGTTTTTT
CDR3aa: CASSLGTGSPNEKLFF
d_gene: TRBD1
j_gene: TRBJ1-4
v_gene: TRBV5-4
abundance: .

CDR3nt: TGTGCCAGTTCGCCGGACTTTTATAGCAATCAGCCCCAGCATTTT
CDR3aa: CASSPDFYSNQPQHF
d_gene: .
j_gene: TRBJ1-5
v_gene: TRBV7-2
abundance: .

CDR3nt: TGTGCCAGCAACAGACGGGGAGGGAGTGGCTACACCTTC
CDR3aa: CASNRRGGSGYTF
d_gene: .
j_gene: TRBJ1-2
v_gene: TRBV2
abundance: .

CDR3nt: TGTGCCAGCAGCTCCGGGCAGGGGGCGGCAGATACGCAGTATTTT
CDR3aa: CASSSGQGAADTQYF
d_gene: TRBD1
j_gene: TRBJ2-3
v_gene: TRBV5-4
abundance: .

CDR3nt: TGTGCCAGCAGCCAAGGTCACAGGGTCGGCTCACCCCTCCACTTT
CDR3aa: CASSQGHRVGSPLHF
d_gene: .
j_gene: TRBJ1-6
v_gene: TRBV4-2
abundance: .

CDR3nt: TGTGCCAGCAGCTCGGGGTGGAAGGGAAATCGCAACGAGCAGTACTTC
CDR3aa: CASSSGWKGNRNEQYF
d_gene: .
j_gene: TRBJ2-7
v_gene: TRBV7-2
abundance: .

CDR3nt: TGTGCCAGCAGCCGCCGACAGGAAGAGACCCAGTACTTC
CDR3aa: CASSRRQEETQYF
d_gene: .
j_gene: TRBJ2-5
v_gene: TRBV7-3
abundance: few

CDR3nt: TGCGCCAGCAGCCAGACGGAGCAGGGCATGGCTGAAGCTTTCTTT
CDR3aa: CASSQTEQGMAEAFF
d_gene: .
j_gene: TRBJ1-1
v_gene: TRBV4-3
abundance: .

CDR3nt: TGCGCCAGCAGCCAAGATATCGGGGGGAGCTCTGGAAACACCATATATTTT
CDR3aa: CASSQDIGGSSGNTIYF
d_gene: .
j_gene: TRBJ1-3
v_gene: TRBV4-3
abundance: .

CDR3nt: TGTGCCAGCAGCTTATTTGATGAGGGTCAGCCCCAGCATTTT
CDR3aa: CASSLFDEGQPQHF
d_gene: .
j_gene: TRBJ1-5
v_gene: TRBV7-9
abundance: .

CDR3nt: TGTGCCAGCAGCGCACAGGGAACTGGGGCCAACGTCCTGACTTTC
CDR3aa: CASSAQGTGANVLTF
d_gene: .
j_gene: TRBJ2-6
v_gene: TRBV7-3
abundance: few

CDR3nt: TGTGCCAGCAGCGTAGCCCTACGTTACTCCTACAATGAGCAGTTCTTC
CDR3aa: CASSVALRYSYNEQFF
d_gene: .
j_gene: TRBJ2-1
v_gene: TRBV9
abundance: .

CDR3nt: TGTGCCAGCAGCCAACACAGGGGGGGGTCCACAGATACGCAGTATTTT
CDR3aa: CASSQHRGGSTDTQYF
d_gene: .
j_gene: TRBJ2-3
v_gene: TRBV5-4
abundance: .

CDR3nt: TGCGCCAGCAGCTTTACATCACGTGCGGGGGGGTCTGGCAATGAGCAGTTCTTC
CDR3aa: CASSFTSRAGGSGNEQFF
d_gene: TRBD2
j_gene: TRBJ2-1
v_gene: TRBV5-1
abundance: .

CDR3nt: TGCAGTGCTAGAGCCCCCCAGGGGACGAGTTTT
CDR3aa: CSARAPQGTSF
d_gene: .
j_gene: TRBJ1-1
v_gene: TRBV20-1
abundance: .

CDR3nt: TGTGCCAGCAGTGGGACAGGGCCGAATCAGCCCCAGCATTTT
CDR3aa: CASSGTGPNQPQHF
d_gene: TRBD1
j_gene: TRBJ1-5
v_gene: TRBV5-5
abundance: .

CDR3nt: TGTGCCAGCAGCCCCCGTGCGGGGCTCTCCTACGAGCAGTACTTC
CDR3aa: CASSPRAGLSYEQYF
d_gene: .
j_gene: TRBJ2-7
v_gene: TRBV28
abundance: .

CDR3nt: TGTGCCAGCAGCGCCGGACTAGCGGGAGTGGGGGCAGATACGCAGTATTTT
CDR3aa: CASSAGLAGVGADTQYF
d_gene: TRBD2
j_gene: TRBJ2-3
v_gene: TRBV7-3
abundance: once

CDR3nt: TGTGCCAGCAGCGACAGGAACACTGAAGCTTTCTTT
CDR3aa: CASSDRNTEAFF
d_gene: .
j_gene: TRBJ1-1
v_gene: TRBV5-8
abundance: .

CDR3nt: TGTGCCAGCAGCCCAACCGGGCAGGGTTCAGATACGCAGTATTTT
CDR3aa: CASSPTGQGSDTQYF
d_gene: .
j_gene: TRBJ2-3
v_gene: TRBV7-3
abundance: few

CDR3nt: TGTGCCAGCAGGGGACAGGGCCCACCCCTCCACTTT
CDR3aa: CASRGQGPPLHF
d_gene: TRBD1
j_gene: TRBJ1-6
v_gene: TRBV2
abundance: .

CDR3nt: TGTGCCAGTTTAGGACTAGCGGGAGCAGTAGAGCAGTTCTTC
CDR3aa: CASLGLAGAVEQFF
d_gene: TRBD2
j_gene: TRBJ2-1
v_gene: TRBV28
abundance: .

CDR3nt: TGTGCCAGCAGCTACCCGACAGGCCCTTATGGCTACACCTTC
CDR3aa: CASSYPTGPYGYTF
d_gene: .
j_gene: TRBJ1-2
v_gene: TRBV4-2
abundance: once

CDR3nt: TGTGCCAGCAGCGTAGGAATGACGGGATCCTACGAGCAGTACTTC
CDR3aa: CASSVGMTGSYEQYF
d_gene: .
j_gene: TRBJ2-7
v_gene: TRBV9
abundance: .

CDR3nt: TGTGCCAGCAGCGTAGATGGGGGCCTTGGAGCTTTCTTT
CDR3aa: CASSVDGGLGAFF
d_gene: .
j_gene: TRBJ1-1
v_gene: TRBV9
abundance: .

CDR3nt: TGTGCCAGCAGTCTAAATCGTCCCGGGACAGGGGGGCGGGCCGGCACTGAAGCTTTCTTT
CDR3aa: CASSLNRPGTGGRAGTEAFF
d_gene: TRBD1
j_gene: TRBJ1-1
v_gene: TRBV7-3
abundance: few

CDR3nt: TGTGCCAGCAGCATTACGACAGTCTGGTATGGCTACACCTTC
CDR3aa: CASSITTVWYGYTF
d_gene: .
j_gene: TRBJ1-2
v_gene: TRBV7-8
abundance: .

CDR3nt: TGTGCCAGCAGCTTAGGGATGGGCGGGGCCCAAACCTACGAGCAGTACTTC
CDR3aa: CASSLGMGGAQTYEQYF
d_gene: .
j_gene: TRBJ2-7
v_gene: TRBV7-9
abundance: once

CDR3nt: TGTGCCAGCAGCTTGAGGGTAGCGGGGTACACCGGGGAGCTGTTTTTT
CDR3aa: CASSLRVAGYTGELFF
d_gene: TRBD2
j_gene: TRBJ2-2
v_gene: TRBV5-6
abundance: .

CDR3nt: TGCGCCAGCAGCCAAGACAGGACAGTCTATAGCAATCAGCCCCAGCATTTT
CDR3aa: CASSQDRTVYSNQPQHF
d_gene: .
j_gene: TRBJ1-5
v_gene: TRBV7-9
abundance: .

CDR3nt: TGTGCCAGCAGCTTAAGTCCAGGGGTGTGGGAAGAGACCCAGTACTTC
CDR3aa: CASSLSPGVWEETQYF
d_gene: .
j_gene: TRBJ2-5
v_gene: TRBV7-2
abundance: once

CDR3nt: TGTGCCATCAGACCTGGACAGGGGAGGAACACTGAAGCTTTCTTT
CDR3aa: CAIRPGQGRNTEAFF
d_gene: TRBD1
j_gene: TRBJ1-1
v_gene: TRBV10-3
abundance: .

CDR3nt: TGTGCCAGCAGCACAGCGGACACTGAAGCTTTCTTT
CDR3aa: CASSTADTEAFF
d_gene: .
j_gene: TRBJ1-1
v_gene: TRBV6-6
abundance: .

CDR3nt: TGCGCCAGCAGCCAACCCGGACAGAACTATGGCTACACCTTC
CDR3aa: CASSQPGQNYGYTF
d_gene: .
j_gene: TRBJ1-2
v_gene: TRBV10-1
abundance: .

CDR3nt: TGCGCCAGCAGCCAAGATTTCCGGGACAGGGCTGAAAAACTGTTTTTT
CDR3aa: CASSQDFRDRAEKLFF
d_gene: TRBD1
j_gene: TRBJ1-4
v_gene: TRBV4-1
abundance: .

CDR3nt: TGTGCCAGCAGAAGGGAACTAGGGAACACCGGGGAGCTGTTTTTT
CDR3aa: CASRRELGNTGELFF
d_gene: .
j_gene: TRBJ2-2
v_gene: TRBV2
abundance: .

CDR3nt: TGTGCCAGCAGCTTAGAACTACAGAACACCGGGGAGCTGTTTTTT
CDR3aa: CASSLELQNTGELFF
d_gene: .
j_gene: TRBJ2-2
v_gene: TRBV7-8
abundance: .

CDR3nt: TGTGCCAGCAGCCAAGTGGGCCAGACCTTCTCTGGAAACACCATATATTTT
CDR3aa: CASSQVGQTFSGNTIYF
d_gene: .
j_gene: TRBJ1-3
v_gene: TRBV7-2
abundance: .

CDR3nt: TGTGCCAGCAGAGACCGGGACAGTCCTTCCGGGGAGCTGTTTTTT
CDR3aa: CASRDRDSPSGELFF
d_gene: TRBD1
j_gene: TRBJ2-2
v_gene: TRBV6-6
abundance: .

CDR3nt: TGTGCCAGCAGCTTTCACGCTGCCGAGCAGTACTTC
CDR3aa: CASSFHAAEQYF
d_gene: .
j_gene: TRBJ2-7
v_gene: TRBV5-5
abundance: .

CDR3nt: TGCGCCAGCAGCCTCCCTTGGGCTAGCGGGAGAAATGAGCAGTTCTTC
CDR3aa: CASSLPWASGRNEQFF
d_gene: TRBD2
j_gene: TRBJ2-1
v_gene: TRBV4-1
abundance: few

CDR3nt: TGTGCCAGCTCACGACAGGGGTCAAGCACAGATACGCAGTATTTT
CDR3aa: CASSRQGSSTDTQYF
d_gene: TRBD1
j_gene: TRBJ2-3
v_gene: TRBV5-5
abundance: .

CDR3nt: TGTGCCAGCAGCTCCATAAGGAGCTCCTACAATGAGCAGTTCTTC
CDR3aa: CASSSIRSSYNEQFF
d_gene: .
j_gene: TRBJ2-1
v_gene: TRBV7-9
abundance: once

CDR3nt: TGTGCCAGTAGTATCGGAGGGGGGACAGAAGAGACCCAGTACTTC
CDR3aa: CASSIGGGTEETQYF
d_gene: .
j_gene: TRBJ2-5
v_gene: TRBV19
abundance: .

CDR3nt: TGTGCCAGCAGCTTAGCCAGGGCCACGCTCTACGAGCAGTACTTC
CDR3aa: CASSLARATLYEQYF
d_gene: .
j_gene: TRBJ2-7
v_gene: TRBV7-9
abundance: .